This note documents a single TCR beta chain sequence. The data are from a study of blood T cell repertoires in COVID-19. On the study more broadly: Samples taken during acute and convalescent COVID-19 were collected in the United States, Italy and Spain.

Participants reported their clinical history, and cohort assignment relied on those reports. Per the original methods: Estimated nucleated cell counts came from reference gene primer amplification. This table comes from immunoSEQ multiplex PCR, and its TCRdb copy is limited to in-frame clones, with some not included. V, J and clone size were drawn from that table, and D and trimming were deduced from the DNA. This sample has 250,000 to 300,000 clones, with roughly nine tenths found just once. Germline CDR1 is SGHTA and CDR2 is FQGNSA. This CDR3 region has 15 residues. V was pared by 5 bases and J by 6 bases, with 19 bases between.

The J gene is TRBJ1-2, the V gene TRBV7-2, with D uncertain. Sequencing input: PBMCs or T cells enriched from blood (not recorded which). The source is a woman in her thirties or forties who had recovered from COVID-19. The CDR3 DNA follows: TGTGCCAGCAGCCGTGAGGAGAGGGCGAATCATGGCTACACCTTC. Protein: CASSREERANHGYTF.